This T cell receptor beta chain was recovered during a study of cytomegalovirus exposure and HLA in healthy donors. Study-level results: Specificity for CMV antigens was confirmed in vitro for a few of the CMV-associated chains. Common viral pathogens seemed to be connected with several of the most significant clusters, according to a later analysis. TCR beta sequences reportedly predicted most subjects' HLA-A and HLA-B alleles accurately.

The CDR3 contains 16 residues. With 0 bases clipped from V and 4 bases from J, the junction kept 9 bases outside the gene matches. CDR1 and CDR2 (germline): SGHTS, YDEGEE. PCR used 60 Vbeta primers and 13 Jbeta primers. Original processing notes: In a later analysis, the count reached some 73 million unique TCR beta chains, with 8.5 million to 14 million shared. Assay used: immunoSEQ multiplex PCR; TCRdb lists only in-frame clones, some missing. That table supplies the V and J calls and clone size; D and trimming were determined from the DNA. Here the sample spans some 200,000 clones, about two thirds being singletons. In the case of this clone: Its cognate antigen is unknown.

This TCR was sampled from a man aged 35-49 years in good health and CMV-seropositive. Specimen: PBMCs. The rearrangement uses TRBV5-8 and TRBJ2-5; 7 bases line up with TRBD1. CDR3 residues: CASSLGIGTAIETQYF. The CDR3 DNA reads TGTGCCAGCAGCTTGGGGATTGGGACAGCCATAGAGACCCAGTACTTC. The whole variable domain, filled in from reference TRBV5-8 and TRBJ2-5, reads EAGVTQSPTHLIKTRGQQATLRCSPISGHTSVYWYQQALGLGLQFLLWYDEGEERNRGNFPPRFSGRQFPNYSSELNVNALELEDSALYLCASSLGIGTAIETQYFGPGTRLLVL.